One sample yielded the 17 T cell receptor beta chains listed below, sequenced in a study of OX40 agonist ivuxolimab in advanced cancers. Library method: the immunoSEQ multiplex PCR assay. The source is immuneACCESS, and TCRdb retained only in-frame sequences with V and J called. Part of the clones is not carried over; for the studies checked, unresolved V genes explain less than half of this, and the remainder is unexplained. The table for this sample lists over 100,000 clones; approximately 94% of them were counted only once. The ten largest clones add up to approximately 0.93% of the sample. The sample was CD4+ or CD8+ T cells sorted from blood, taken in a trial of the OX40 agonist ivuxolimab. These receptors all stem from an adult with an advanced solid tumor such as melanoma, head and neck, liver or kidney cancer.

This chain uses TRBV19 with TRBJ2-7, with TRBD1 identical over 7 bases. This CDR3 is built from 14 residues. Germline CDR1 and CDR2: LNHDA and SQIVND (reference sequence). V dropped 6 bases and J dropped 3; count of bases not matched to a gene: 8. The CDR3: CASSPGQVDYEQYF. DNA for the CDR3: TGTGCCAGTAGCCCAGGACAGGTCGACTACGAGCAGTACTTC.

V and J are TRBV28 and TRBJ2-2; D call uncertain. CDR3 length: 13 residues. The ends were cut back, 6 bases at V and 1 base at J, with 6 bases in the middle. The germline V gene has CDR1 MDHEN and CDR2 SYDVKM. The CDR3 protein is CASRVRNTGELFF. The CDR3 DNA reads TGTGCCAGCAGAGTCAGGAACACCGGGGAGCTGTTTTTT.

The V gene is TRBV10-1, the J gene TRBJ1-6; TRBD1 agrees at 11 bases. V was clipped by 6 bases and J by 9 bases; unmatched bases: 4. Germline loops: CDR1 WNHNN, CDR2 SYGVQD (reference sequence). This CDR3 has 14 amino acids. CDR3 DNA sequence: TGCGCCAGCAGCACCGGGACAGGGGGTTCACCCCTCCACTTT. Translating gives CASSTGTGGSPLHF.

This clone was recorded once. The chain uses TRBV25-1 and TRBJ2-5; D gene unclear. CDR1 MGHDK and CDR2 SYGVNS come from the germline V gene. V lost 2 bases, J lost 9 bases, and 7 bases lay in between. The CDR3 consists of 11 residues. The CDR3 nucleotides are TGTGCCAGCAGTGAACGAAGGTCCCAGTACTTC. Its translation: CASSERRSQYF.

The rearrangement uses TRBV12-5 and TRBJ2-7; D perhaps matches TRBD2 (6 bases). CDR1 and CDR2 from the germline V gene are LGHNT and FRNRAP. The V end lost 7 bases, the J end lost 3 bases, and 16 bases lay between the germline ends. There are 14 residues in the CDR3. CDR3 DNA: TGTGCTAGTGCCGCTTGGGGAGGAGGCTACGAGCAGTACTTC. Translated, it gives CASAAWGGGYEQYF.

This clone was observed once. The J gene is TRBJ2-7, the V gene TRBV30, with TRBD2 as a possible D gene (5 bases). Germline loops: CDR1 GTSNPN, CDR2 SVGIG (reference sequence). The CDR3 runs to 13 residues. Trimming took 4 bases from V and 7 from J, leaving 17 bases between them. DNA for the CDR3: TGTGCCTGGATGTACGGGTTACGGGAAGAGCAGTACTTC. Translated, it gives CAWMYGLREEQYF. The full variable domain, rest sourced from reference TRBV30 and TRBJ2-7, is SQTIHQWPATLVQPVGSPLSLECTVEGTSNPNLYWYRQAAGRGLQLLFYSVGIGQISSEVPQNLSASRPQDRQFILSSKKLLLSDSGFYLCAWMYGLREEQYFGPGTRLTVT.

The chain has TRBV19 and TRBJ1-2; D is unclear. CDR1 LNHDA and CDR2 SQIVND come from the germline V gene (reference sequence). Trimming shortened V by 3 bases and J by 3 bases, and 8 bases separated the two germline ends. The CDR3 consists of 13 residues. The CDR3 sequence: CASSIEAYYGYTF. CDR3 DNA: TGTGCCAGTAGTATTGAGGCGTACTATGGCTACACCTTC. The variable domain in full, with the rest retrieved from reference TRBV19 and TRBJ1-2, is DGGITQSPKYLFRKEGQNVTLSCEQNLNHDAMYWYRQDPGQGLRLIYYSQIVNDFQKGDIAEGYSVSREKKESFPLTVTSAQKNPTAFYLCASSIEAYYGYTFGSGTRLTVV.

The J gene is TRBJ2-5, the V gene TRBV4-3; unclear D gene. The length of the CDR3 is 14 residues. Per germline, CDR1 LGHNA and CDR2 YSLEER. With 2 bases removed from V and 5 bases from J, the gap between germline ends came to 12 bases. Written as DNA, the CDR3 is TGCGCCAGCAGCCAATACTACTATGGGGAGACCCAGTACTTC. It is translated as CASSQYYYGETQYF.

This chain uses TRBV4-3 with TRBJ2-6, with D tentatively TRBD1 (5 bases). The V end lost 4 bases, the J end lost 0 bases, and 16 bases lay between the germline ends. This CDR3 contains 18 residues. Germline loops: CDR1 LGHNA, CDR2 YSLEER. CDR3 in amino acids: CASSPDRPKGSGANVLTF. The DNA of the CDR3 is TGCGCCAGCAGCCCCGACAGACCTAAGGGCTCTGGGGCCAACGTCCTGACTTTC.

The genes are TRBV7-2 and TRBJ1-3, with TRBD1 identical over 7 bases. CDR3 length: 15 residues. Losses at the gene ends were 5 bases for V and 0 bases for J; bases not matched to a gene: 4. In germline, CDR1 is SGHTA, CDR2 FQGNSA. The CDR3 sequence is CASSTRQGSGNTIYF. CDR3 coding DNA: TGTGCCAGCAGCACCCGACAGGGCTCTGGAAACACCATATATTTT.

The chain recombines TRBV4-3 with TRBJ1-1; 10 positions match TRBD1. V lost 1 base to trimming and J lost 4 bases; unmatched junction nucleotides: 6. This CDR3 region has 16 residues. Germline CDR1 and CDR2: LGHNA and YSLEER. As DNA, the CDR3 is TGCGCCAGCAGCCAAGTTCCGGGACAGGGGAGCACTGAAGCTTTCTTT. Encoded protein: CASSQVPGQGSTEAFF.

Here the CDR3 DNA reads TGTGCCAGCAGCTTACCGGGGTCGCCGGGTCAGCCCCAGCATTTT. Translating it yields CASSLPGSPGQPQHF. The V gene is TRBV5-5, the J gene TRBJ1-5; D unclear. CDR1 SGHKS and CDR2 YYEKEE come from the germline V gene (reference sequence). CDR3 length: 15 residues. Trimming shortened V by 2 bases and J by 6 bases, and 15 bases separated the two germline ends.

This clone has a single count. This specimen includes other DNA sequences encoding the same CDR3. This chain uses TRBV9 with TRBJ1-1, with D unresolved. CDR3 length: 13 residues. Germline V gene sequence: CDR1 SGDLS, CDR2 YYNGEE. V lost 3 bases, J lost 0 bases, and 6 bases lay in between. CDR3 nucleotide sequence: TGTGCCAGCAGCGCACGGATGAACACTGAAGCTTTCTTT. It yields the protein CASSARMNTEAFF.

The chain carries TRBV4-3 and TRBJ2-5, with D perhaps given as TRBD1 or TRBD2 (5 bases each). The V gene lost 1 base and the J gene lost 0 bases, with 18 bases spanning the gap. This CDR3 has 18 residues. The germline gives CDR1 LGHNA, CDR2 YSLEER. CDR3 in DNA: TGCGCCAGCAGCCAAGGGGACCTGGGACCGCCGTACCAAGAGACCCAGTACTTC. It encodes CASSQGDLGPPYQETQYF.

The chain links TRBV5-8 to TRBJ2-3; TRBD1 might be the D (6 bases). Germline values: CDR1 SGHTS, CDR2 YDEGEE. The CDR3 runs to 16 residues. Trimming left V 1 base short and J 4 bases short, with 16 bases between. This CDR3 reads CASSLLGQGLSDTQYF. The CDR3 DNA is TGTGCCAGCAGCTTGTTGGGGCAGGGGTTATCAGATACGCAGTATTTT.

The CDR3 coding sequence is TGTGCCAGTAGGCTCGACAGGGGGCTTTACAATGAGCAGTTCTTC. It codes for CASRLDRGLYNEQFF. The rearrangement joins TRBV19 to TRBJ2-1; 10 nucleotides line up with TRBD1. Trimming took 6 bases from V and 4 from J; bases not matched to a gene: 6. CDR1 and CDR2 (germline): LNHDA, SQIVND (reference sequence). This CDR3 has 15 amino acids.

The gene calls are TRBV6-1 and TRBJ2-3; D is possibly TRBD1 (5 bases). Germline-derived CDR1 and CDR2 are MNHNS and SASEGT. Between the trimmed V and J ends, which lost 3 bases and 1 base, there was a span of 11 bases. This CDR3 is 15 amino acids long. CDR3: CASSEMGPRTDTQYF. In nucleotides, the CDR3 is TGTGCCAGCAGTGAGATGGGGCCGCGCACAGATACGCAGTATTTT.